A selection of T cell receptor beta chains follows, all from one sample in a study of sequential checkpoint blockade in melanoma. TCRdb keeps only in-frame clones here, not all; method: immunoSEQ multiplex PCR. The sample includes roughly 6,000 clones, about 19% of them seen just once. The sequences come from tumor tissue (inferred from file names), collected from a patient given nivolumab and ipilimumab in sequence. These receptor sequences come from a human donor with melanoma. The CDR3 runs from the conserved cysteine through the conserved F or W. The order of the fields is D gene, J gene, clone size, V gene, CDR3 DNA, CDR3 protein. D genes are given only for firm matches. The size of a clone is reported for some rows only, either as once, few or many, or as a class for expanded clones.

.,TRBJ1-4,.,TRBV10-2,TGCGCCAGCAGTCAGGAGAATGAAAAACTGTTTTTT,CASSQENEKLFF
.,TRBJ2-2,.,TRBV11-3,TGTGCCAGCAGCTTATCCGTTTCGGGGACCGGGGAGCTGTTTTTT,CASSLSVSGTGELFF
.,TRBJ2-5,many,TRBV11-3,TGTGCCAGCAGCTTAGGCTACTACCCACAAGAGACCCAGTACTTC,CASSLGYYPQETQYF
TRBD1,TRBJ1-4,.,TRBV30,TGTGCCTGGAGGGACTCGACAGGGGACGATGAAAAACTGTTTTTT,CAWRDSTGDDEKLFF
TRBD1,TRBJ2-2,.,TRBV19,TGTGCCAGTACGGGGACAGGGGGCATCACCGGGGAGCTGTTTTTT,CASTGTGGITGELFF
.,TRBJ2-7,many,TRBV2,TGTGCCAGCAGTGAATCTATCTTCAACGAGCAGTACTTC,CASSESIFNEQYF
.,TRBJ2-1,medium-sized,TRBV11-3,TGTGCCAGCAGCTCTTACCGGGGAGAGAACAACAATGAGCAGTTCTTC,CASSSYRGENNNEQFF
.,TRBJ2-1,few,TRBV19,TGTGCCAGTAGTATCATCCCGGGGCCATACAATGAGCAGTTCTTC,CASSIIPGPYNEQFF
.,TRBJ1-2,many,TRBV11-3,TGTGCCAGCAGCAAAGGGACCAGACGGGCTAACTATGGCTACACCTTC,CASSKGTRRANYGYTF
.,TRBJ1-6,.,TRBV6-8,TGTGCCAGCAGTTACATGGAGGGATATTCACCCCTCCACTTT,CASSYMEGYSPLHF
.,TRBJ2-3,many,TRBV11-3,TGTGCCAGCAGCCGAAGGACTTCCACAGATACGCAGTATTTT,CASSRRTSTDTQYF
TRBD1,TRBJ2-4,.,TRBV18,TGTGCCAGCTCACCCCTGGGACAGGGAGGGAACATTCAGTACTTC,CASSPLGQGGNIQYF
.,TRBJ1-1,medium-sized,TRBV25-1,TGTGCCAGCAGTGAATTGGGGACTGAAGCTTTCTTT,CASSELGTEAFF
.,TRBJ1-1,few,TRBV19,TGTGCCAGTAGTACTCATTACCAGGGATACACTGAAGCTTTCTTT,CASSTHYQGYTEAFF
.,TRBJ1-6,.,TRBV12-2,TGTGCCAGTATAAGGATTCTGGACGCTGTTTTATCTTCACCCCTCCACTTT,CASIRILDAVLSSPLHF
TRBD1,TRBJ1-6,.,TRBV15,TGTGCCACCAGCAGAGGGAAAGGGGACAGAAGGGGAACCCTCCACTTT,CATSRGKGDRRGTLHF
.,TRBJ2-3,few,TRBV5-1,TGCGCCAGCAGCTTGGCCTTGTTAGCGAGGGCAGATACGCAGTATTTT,CASSLALLARADTQYF
.,TRBJ2-5,.,TRBV18,TGTGCCAGCTCACCGAGGACAGTCCAAGAGACCCAGTACTTC,CASSPRTVQETQYF
.,TRBJ2-5,few,TRBV6-8,TGTGCCAGCAGCTCTCCCCTAGAACCCCAGTACTTC,CASSSPLEPQYF
TRBD1,TRBJ1-4,medium-sized,TRBV11-3,TGTGCCAGCAGCCTGGACAGGCTTAATGAAAAACTGTTTTTT,CASSLDRLNEKLFF
.,TRBJ1-5,.,TRBV29-1,TGCAGCGTTGGTGGGGGAAACAGCAATCAGCCCCAGCATTTT,CSVGGGNSNQPQHF
TRBD2,TRBJ2-7,few,TRBV11-3,TGTGCCAGCAGCTTTAGCGGGGGGGACTACGAGCAGTACTTC,CASSFSGGDYEQYF
.,TRBJ1-4,few,TRBV30,TGTGCCTGGGGGCCTAAATTCGGAATGGGTACTAATGAAAAACTGTTTTTT,CAWGPKFGMGTNEKLFF
.,TRBJ1-1,medium-sized,TRBV11-3,TGTGCCAGCAGCCAAGGGTCCAGAAACACTGAAGCTTTCTTT,CASSQGSRNTEAFF
TRBD1,TRBJ1-1,few,TRBV19,TGTGCCAGTAGTACCTACCGACAGGGAAGGGGTCACACTGAAGCTTTCTTT,CASSTYRQGRGHTEAFF
.,TRBJ2-3,large,TRBV6-8,TGTGCCAGCAGTTCCAATGGGGGATTTGATACGCAGTATTTT,CASSSNGGFDTQYF
.,TRBJ1-6,medium-sized,TRBV30,TGTGCCTGGAATGGCCCCGGCCCCCTCCACTTT,CAWNGPGPLHF
TRBD1,TRBJ2-2,.,TRBV29-1,TGCAGCGTTCTAAGGACAGGGGAATATTGGGAGCCCGGGGAGCTGTTTTTT,CSVLRTGEYWEPGELFF
TRBD1,TRBJ1-2,medium-sized,TRBV11-3,TGTGCCAGCAGGAGGACAGGGGGCGTCGGTAGGGGCTACACCTTC,CASRRTGGVGRGYTF
.,TRBJ2-1,many,TRBV11-3,TGTGCCAGCAGCTTAGATCGCCTCAACAATGAGCAGTTCTTC,CASSLDRLNNEQFF
TRBD1,TRBJ1-2,.,TRBV19,TGTGCCACTCAGGACAGGGGGCGAGGAGGCTACACCTTC,CATQDRGRGGYTF
.,TRBJ2-5,.,TRBV12-5,TGTGCTAGCTCGCCGGGGACGGCAATGGAGACCCAGTACTTC,CASSPGTAMETQYF
.,TRBJ2-1,.,TRBV6-8,TGTGCCAGCACCGTAGGGTACAATGAGCAGTTCTTC,CASTVGYNEQFF
.,TRBJ2-3,many,TRBV6-8,TGTGCCAGCACCCAACAATGGGCAGATACGCAGTATTTT,CASTQQWADTQYF
TRBD1,TRBJ2-7,.,TRBV19,TGTGCCAGTAGTTCCGACAGGGGGCGGTCCGAGCAGTACTTC,CASSSDRGRSEQYF
TRBD1,TRBJ1-1,many,TRBV7-4,TGTGCCAGCAGCTTAACAGGGGACACTGAAGCTTTCTTT,CASSLTGDTEAFF
.,TRBJ1-5,many,TRBV11-3,TGTGCCAGCAGCCCAGGAACAGCCAATCAGCCCCAGCATTTT,CASSPGTANQPQHF
.,TRBJ2-2,large,TRBV9,TGTGCCAGCAGCTTTCCTCCACAGGGGAACACCGGGGAGCTGTTTTTT,CASSFPPQGNTGELFF
.,TRBJ2-7,few,TRBV30,TGTGCCTGGAGTGTCCCAGAGGAGCAGTACTTC,CAWSVPEEQYF
.,TRBJ1-1,.,TRBV25-1,TGTGCCAGCAGTACACTGAACACTGAAGCTTTCTTT,CASSTLNTEAFF
.,TRBJ2-6,.,TRBV30,TGTGCCTGGAAGGCCCGAGGACTGCTGCCCTCTGGGGCCAACGTCCTGACTTTC,CAWKARGLLPSGANVLTF
TRBD2,TRBJ2-1,few,TRBV11-3,TGTGCCAGCAGCCCAAGGGGCTCTTTCGCGGGGGGGAACTACAATGAGCAGTTCTTC,CASSPRGSFAGGNYNEQFF
TRBD1,TRBJ1-1,.,TRBV5-1,TGCGCCAGCAGCTTGACAGGGGGCGACACTGAAGCTTTCTTT,CASSLTGGDTEAFF
.,TRBJ1-3,.,TRBV10-2,TGCGCCAGCAGTGAGGTGATCCCCAACTCTGGAAACACCATATATTTT,CASSEVIPNSGNTIYF
TRBD1,TRBJ1-2,.,TRBV11-3,TGTGCCAGCAGCTCACGGGACAGGGGTCCCTATGGCTACACCTTC,CASSSRDRGPYGYTF